What follows describes a single T cell receptor beta chain. The data are from a study of blood T cell repertoires in COVID-19. Overall study context: COVID-19 samples, acute and convalescent, were from the United States, Italy and Spain. T cells, B-cell-depleted T cells, or PBMCs supplied cDNA or gDNA.

Trimming removed 2 bases from V and 0 bases from J, with 8 bases in between. The CDR3 is 15 residues long. Germline CDR1 MDHEN, CDR2 SYDVKM. As processed by the authors: From reference gene primer amplification, estimates of nucleated cell counts were derived. Data came from immunoSEQ multiplex PCR; TCRdb stores just in-frame clones and leaves some out. D and trimming were read from the DNA, whereas the V and J calls and clone size are those reported in that table. The sample has roughly 260,000 clones; 91% are singletons. Those enrolled in Seattle joined during active infection and were followed longitudinally afterward.

The rearrangement uses TRBV28 and TRBJ2-1; D is unresolved. The receptor comes from a person aged 18 to 30 with COVID-19, enrolled during active disease. The specimen sequenced was peripheral blood. As DNA, the CDR3 is TGTGCCAGCAGTTTACCCCTCAGCTCCTACAATGAGCAGTTCTTC. Translated, it gives CASSLPLSSYNEQFF.